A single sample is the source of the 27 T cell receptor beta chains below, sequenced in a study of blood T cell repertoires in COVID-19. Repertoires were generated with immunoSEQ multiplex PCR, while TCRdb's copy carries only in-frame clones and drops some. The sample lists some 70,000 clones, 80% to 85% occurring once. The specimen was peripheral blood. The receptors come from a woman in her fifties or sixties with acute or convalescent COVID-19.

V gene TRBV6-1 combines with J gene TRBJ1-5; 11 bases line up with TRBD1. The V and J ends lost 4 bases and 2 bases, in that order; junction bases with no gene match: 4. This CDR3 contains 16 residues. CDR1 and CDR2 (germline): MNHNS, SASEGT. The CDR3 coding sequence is TGTGCCAGCAGTGCCCGGACAGGGGGCCGCAATCAGCCCCAGCATTTT. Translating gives CASSARTGGRNQPQHF.

The CDR3, as DNA: TGTGCCATCAGTGGGACAGGGACCGAGCAGTACTTC. Residues: CAISGTGTEQYF. The chain combines TRBV10-3 with TRBJ2-7, with 8 bases matching TRBD1. Germline loops: CDR1 ENHRY, CDR2 SYGVKD. Trimming removed 4 bases from V and 6 bases from J; junction bases left unmatched: 2. This CDR3 is 12 amino acids long.

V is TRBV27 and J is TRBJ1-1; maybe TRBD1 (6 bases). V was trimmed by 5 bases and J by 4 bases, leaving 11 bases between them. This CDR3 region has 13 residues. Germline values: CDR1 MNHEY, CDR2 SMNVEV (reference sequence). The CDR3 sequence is CASSILRGTEAFF. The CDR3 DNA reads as TGTGCCAGCAGTATTCTCAGGGGCACTGAAGCTTTCTTT.

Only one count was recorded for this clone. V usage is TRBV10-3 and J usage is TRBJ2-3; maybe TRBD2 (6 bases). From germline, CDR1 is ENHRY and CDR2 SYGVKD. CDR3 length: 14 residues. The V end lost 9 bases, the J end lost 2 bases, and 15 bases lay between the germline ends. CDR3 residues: CAIRGSLSTDTQYF. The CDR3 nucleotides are TGTGCCATTCGGGGGTCCCTATCCACAGATACGCAGTATTTT.

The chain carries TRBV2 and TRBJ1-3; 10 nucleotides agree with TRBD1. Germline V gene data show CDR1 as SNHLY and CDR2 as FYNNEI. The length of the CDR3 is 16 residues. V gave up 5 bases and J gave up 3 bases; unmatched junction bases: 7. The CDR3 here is CASSLPGQGFGNTIYF. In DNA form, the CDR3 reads TGTGCCAGCAGTTTACCGGGACAGGGGTTTGGAAACACCATATATTTT.

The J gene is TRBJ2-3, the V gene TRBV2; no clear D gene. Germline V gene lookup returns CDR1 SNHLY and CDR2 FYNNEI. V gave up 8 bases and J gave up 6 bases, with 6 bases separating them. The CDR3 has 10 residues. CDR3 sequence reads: CASHGDTQYF. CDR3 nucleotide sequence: TGTGCCAGCCACGGGGATACGCAGTATTTT.

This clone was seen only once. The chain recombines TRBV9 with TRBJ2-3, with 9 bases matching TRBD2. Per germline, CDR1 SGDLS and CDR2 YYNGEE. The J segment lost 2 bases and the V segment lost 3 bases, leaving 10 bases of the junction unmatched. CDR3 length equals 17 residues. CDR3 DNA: TGTGCCAGCAGCGGCAACTTCACTAGCGGGCCCACAGATACGCAGTATTTT. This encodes CASSGNFTSGPTDTQYF.

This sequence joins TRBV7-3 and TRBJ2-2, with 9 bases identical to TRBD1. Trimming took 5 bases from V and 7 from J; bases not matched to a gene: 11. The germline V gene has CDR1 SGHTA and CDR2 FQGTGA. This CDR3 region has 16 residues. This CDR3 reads CASSRQGDVRSGELFF. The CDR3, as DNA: TGTGCCAGCAGCCGACAGGGGGACGTTCGTAGCGGGGAGCTGTTTTTT. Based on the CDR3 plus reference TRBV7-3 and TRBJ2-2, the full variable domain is GAGVSQTPSNKVTEKGKYVELRCDPISGHTALYWYRQSLGQGPEFLIYFQGTGAADDSGLPNDRFFAVRPEGSVSTLKIQRTERGDSAVYLCASSRQGDVRSGELFFGEGSRLTVL.

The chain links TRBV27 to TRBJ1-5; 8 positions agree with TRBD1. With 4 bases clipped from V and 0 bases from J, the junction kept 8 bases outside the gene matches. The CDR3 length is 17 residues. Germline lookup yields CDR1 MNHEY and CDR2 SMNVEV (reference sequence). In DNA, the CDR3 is TGTGCCAGCAGTTCCGAGACAGGGGTTTTTAGCAATCAGCCCCAGCATTTT. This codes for CASSSETGVFSNQPQHF.

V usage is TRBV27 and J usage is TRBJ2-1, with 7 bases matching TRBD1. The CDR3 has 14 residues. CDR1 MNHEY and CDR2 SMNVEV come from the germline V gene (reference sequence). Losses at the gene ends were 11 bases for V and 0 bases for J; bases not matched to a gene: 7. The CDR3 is CAPRTGSSYNEQFF. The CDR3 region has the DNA TGTGCCCCCCGGACAGGTAGCTCCTACAATGAGCAGTTCTTC.

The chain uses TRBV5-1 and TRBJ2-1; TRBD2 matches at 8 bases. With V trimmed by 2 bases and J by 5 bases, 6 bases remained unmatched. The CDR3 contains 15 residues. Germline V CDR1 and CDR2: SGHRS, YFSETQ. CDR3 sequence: CASSFSGLANNEQFF. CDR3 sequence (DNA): TGCGCCAGCAGCTTCTCCGGACTAGCAAACAATGAGCAGTTCTTC.

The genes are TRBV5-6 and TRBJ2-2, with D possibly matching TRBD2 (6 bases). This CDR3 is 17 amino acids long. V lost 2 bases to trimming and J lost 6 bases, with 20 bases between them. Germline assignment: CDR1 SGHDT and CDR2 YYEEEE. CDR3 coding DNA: TGTGCCAGCAGCTTCCTACGGAGGGCTAGCGAGGCCGGGGAGCTGTTTTTT. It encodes CASSFLRRASEAGELFF.

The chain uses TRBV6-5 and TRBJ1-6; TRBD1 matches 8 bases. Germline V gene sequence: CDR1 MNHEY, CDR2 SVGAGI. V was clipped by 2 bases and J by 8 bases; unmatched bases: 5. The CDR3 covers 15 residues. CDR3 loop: CASSYGQGGDSPLHF. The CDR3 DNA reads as TGTGCCAGCAGTTACGGACAGGGTGGAGATTCACCCCTCCACTTT.

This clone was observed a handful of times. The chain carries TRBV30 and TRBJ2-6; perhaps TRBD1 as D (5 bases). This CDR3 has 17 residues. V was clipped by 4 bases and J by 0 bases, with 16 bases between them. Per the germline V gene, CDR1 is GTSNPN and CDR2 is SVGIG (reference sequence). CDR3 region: CAWIRGRARSGANVLTF. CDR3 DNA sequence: TGTGCCTGGATTAGGGGCAGGGCTCGCTCTGGGGCCAACGTCCTGACTTTC.

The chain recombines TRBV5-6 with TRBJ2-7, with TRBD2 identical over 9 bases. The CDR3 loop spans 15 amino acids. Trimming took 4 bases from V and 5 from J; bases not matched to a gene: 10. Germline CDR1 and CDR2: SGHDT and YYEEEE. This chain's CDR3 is CASSPRAGGPHEQYF. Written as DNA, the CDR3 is TGTGCCAGCAGCCCCCGGGCGGGGGGGCCGCACGAGCAGTACTTC.

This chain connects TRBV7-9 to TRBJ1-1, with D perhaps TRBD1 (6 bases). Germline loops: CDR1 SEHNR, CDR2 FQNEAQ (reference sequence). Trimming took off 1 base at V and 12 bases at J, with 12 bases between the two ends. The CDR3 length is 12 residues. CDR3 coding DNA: TGTGCCAGCAGCTTAGAAGGGGGTGTGACTTTCTTT. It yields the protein CASSLEGGVTFF.

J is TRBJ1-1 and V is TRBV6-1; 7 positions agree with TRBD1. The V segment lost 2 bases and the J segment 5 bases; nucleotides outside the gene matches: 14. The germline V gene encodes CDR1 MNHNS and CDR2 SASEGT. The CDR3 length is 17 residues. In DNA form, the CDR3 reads TGTGCCAGCAGTGAAAGGAACCCCCGACAGGGAGTAACTGAAGCTTTCTTT. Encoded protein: CASSERNPRQGVTEAFF.

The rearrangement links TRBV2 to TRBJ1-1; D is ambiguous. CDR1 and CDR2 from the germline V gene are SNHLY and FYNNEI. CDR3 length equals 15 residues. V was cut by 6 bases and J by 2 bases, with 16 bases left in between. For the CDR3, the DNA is TGTGCCAGCAGGACCCTCGGGAGGGTAAACACTGAAGCTTTCTTT. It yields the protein CASRTLGRVNTEAFF.

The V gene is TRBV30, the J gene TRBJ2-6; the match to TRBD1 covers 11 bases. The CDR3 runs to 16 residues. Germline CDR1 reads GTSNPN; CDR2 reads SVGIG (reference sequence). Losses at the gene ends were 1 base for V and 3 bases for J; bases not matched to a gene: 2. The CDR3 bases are TGTGCCTGGAGTGGGACAGGGGGCGTTGGGGCCAACGTCCTGACTTTC. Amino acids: CAWSGTGGVGANVLTF. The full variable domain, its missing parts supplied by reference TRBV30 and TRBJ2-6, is SQTIHQWPATLVQPVGSPLSLECTVEGTSNPNLYWYRQAAGRGLQLLFYSVGIGQISSEVPQNLSASRPQDRQFILSSKKLLLSDSGFYLCAWSGTGGVGANVLTFGAGSRLTVL.

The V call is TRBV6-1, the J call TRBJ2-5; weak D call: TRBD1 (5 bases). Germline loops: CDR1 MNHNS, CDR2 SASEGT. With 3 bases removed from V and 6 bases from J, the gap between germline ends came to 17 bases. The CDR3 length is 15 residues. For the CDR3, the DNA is TGTGCCAGCAGTGACATGGCACAGGACGCGAAGACCCAGTACTTC. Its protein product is CASSDMAQDAKTQYF.

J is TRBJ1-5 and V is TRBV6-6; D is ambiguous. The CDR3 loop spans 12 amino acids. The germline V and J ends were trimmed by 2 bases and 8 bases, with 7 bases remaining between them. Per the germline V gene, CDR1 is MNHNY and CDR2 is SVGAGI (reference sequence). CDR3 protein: CASSYEREPQHF. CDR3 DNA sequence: TGTGCCAGCAGTTACGAGAGGGAGCCCCAGCATTTT.

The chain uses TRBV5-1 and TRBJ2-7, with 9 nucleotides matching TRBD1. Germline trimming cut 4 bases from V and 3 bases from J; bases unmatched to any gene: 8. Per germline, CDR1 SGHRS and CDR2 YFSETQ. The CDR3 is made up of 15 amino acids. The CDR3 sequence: CASSPGGTGHYEQYF. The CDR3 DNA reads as TGCGCCAGCAGCCCCGGGGGGACAGGGCACTACGAGCAGTACTTC.

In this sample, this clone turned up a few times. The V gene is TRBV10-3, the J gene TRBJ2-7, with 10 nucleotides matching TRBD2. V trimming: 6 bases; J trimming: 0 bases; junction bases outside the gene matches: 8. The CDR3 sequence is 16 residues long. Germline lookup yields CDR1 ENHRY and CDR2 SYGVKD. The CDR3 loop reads CAISETLAGDSYEQYF. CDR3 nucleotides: TGTGCCATCAGCGAAACTCTAGCGGGGGACTCCTACGAGCAGTACTTC.

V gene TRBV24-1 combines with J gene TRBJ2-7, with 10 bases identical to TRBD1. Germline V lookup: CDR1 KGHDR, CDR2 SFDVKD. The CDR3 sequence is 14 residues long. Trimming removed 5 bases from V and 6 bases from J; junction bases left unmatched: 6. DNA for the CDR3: TGTGCCACCAGTGGACACGGGACAGGGGCCGAGCAGTACTTC. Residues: CATSGHGTGAEQYF.

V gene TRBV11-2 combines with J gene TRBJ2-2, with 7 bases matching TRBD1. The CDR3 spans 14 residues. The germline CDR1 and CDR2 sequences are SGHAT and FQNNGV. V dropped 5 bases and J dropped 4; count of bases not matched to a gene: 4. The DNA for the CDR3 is TGTGCCAGCAGCAAGACAGGGTTCACCGGGGAGCTGTTTTTT. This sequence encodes CASSKTGFTGELFF.

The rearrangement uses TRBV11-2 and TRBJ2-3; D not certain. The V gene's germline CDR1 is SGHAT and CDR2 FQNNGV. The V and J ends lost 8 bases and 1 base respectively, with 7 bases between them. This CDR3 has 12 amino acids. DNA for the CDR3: TGTGCCAGCCGGTTGGGCACAGATACGCAGTATTTT. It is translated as CASRLGTDTQYF.

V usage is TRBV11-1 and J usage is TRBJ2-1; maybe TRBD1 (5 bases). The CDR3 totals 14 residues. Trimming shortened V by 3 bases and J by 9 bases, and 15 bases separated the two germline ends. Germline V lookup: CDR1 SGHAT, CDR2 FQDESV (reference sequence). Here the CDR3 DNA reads TGTGCCAGCAGCTTGGGCAGGGTGGACGCTGAGCAGTTCTTC. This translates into CASSLGRVDAEQFF.